This T cell receptor (beta chain) was sequenced in a study of blood T cell repertoires in COVID-19. About the study: COVID-19 samples, acute and convalescent, were from the United States, Italy and Spain. The cDNA or gDNA used as material had been derived from T cells, B-cell-depleted T cells, or PBMCs.

The CDR3 runs 13 residues. The germline V gene has CDR1 MNHNY and CDR2 SVGAGI (reference sequence). Deletions cut 0 bases from V and 1 base from J, with 3 bases between. How the authors handled the data: Counts of nucleated cells, estimated from reference gene primer amplification, were obtained. Profiled with immunoSEQ multiplex PCR; TCRdb holds only in-frame clones, not every one. V and J calls plus clone size are reproduced from that table; the DNA served to infer D and trimming. In the table there are around 94,000 clones, about 78% of which are singletons. Sequenced: peripheral blood. The V and J genes are TRBV6-6 and TRBJ1-2; D is undetermined. This receptor was taken from a man aged 55 to 69 with active or convalescent COVID-19. DNA for the CDR3: TGTGCCAGCAGTTACTCGAGTAACTATGGCTACACCTTC. Translation gives CASSYSSNYGYTF.